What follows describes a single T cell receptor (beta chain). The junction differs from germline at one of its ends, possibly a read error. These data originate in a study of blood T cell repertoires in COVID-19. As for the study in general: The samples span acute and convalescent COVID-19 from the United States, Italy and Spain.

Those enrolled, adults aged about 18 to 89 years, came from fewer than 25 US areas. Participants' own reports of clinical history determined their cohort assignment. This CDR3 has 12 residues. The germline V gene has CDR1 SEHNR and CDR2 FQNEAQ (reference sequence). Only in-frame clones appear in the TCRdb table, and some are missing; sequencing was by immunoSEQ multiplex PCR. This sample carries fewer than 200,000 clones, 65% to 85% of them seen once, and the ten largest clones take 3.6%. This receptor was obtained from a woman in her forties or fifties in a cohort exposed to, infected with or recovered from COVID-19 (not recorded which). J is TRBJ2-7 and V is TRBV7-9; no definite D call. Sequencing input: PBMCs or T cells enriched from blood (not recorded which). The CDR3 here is CASSLASHEQYF. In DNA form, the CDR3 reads TGTGCCAGCAGCTTAGCCTCCCACGAGCAGTACTTC.